This TCR beta chain was found in a study of early T cells in non-severe SARS-CoV-2 infection. Study details: It was bulk RNA from unsorted whole blood that was sequenced, and the chains were unpaired.

One entry per CDR3 protein, called by TCRdb with MiXCR from the 5' RACE reads. The sample consists of 50,000 or so distinct CDR3 sequences, about 11% of them appearing once. This clonotype was detected a few times. The sequence was obtained from an adult who was a healthcare worker with PCR-confirmed SARS-CoV-2 infection or an uninfected control (not recorded which). Sequencing was carried out using whole blood.

The CDR3 coding sequence is TGTGCCAGCAGTTCTGCCAGGAGCTACGAGCAGTACTTC. Translation: CASSSARSYEQYF. The rearrangement links TRBV6-2 or TRBV6-3 to TRBJ2-7; no firm D call. The V gene's germline CDR1 is MNHEY and CDR2 SVGEGT. V was cut by 4 bases and J by 3 bases, with 10 bases left in between. The CDR3 extends over 13 amino acids.